This entry lists 23 T cell receptor beta chains sequenced from one sample in a study of blood T cell repertoires in COVID-19. Assay used: immunoSEQ multiplex PCR; TCRdb lists only in-frame clones, some missing. The table has more than 130,000 clones, less than 85% seen once. The sample was peripheral blood. These receptors originate from a woman of 80 years or more in a cohort sampled during active or convalescent COVID-19.

The chain joins TRBV3-1 (or the pseudogene TRBV3-2) to TRBJ1-3; D ambiguous. Germline CDR1 and CDR2: LGHDT and YNNKEL (reference sequence). This CDR3 has 13 residues. The V end lost 6 bases, the J end lost 0 bases, and 6 bases lay between the germline ends. The CDR3 DNA sequence: TGTGCCAGCAGGCCAGGCTCTGGAAACACCATATATTTT. Protein product: CASRPGSGNTIYF.

This chain joins TRBV5-5 and TRBJ1-2; D unclear. Looked up from germline, CDR1 is SGHKS and CDR2 is YYEKEE (reference sequence). The V gene lost 3 bases and the J gene lost 6 bases, with 15 bases spanning the gap. The CDR3 contains 14 residues. The CDR3 spells CASSSGGGGDGYTF. The DNA for the CDR3 is TGTGCCAGCAGCTCGGGAGGAGGAGGTGATGGCTACACCTTC.

The chain employs TRBV7-9 and TRBJ2-2; unclear D gene. The CDR3 is made up of 15 amino acids. V lost 4 bases and J lost 1, with 10 bases in between. Germline V lookup: CDR1 SEHNR, CDR2 FQNEAQ (reference sequence). CDR3 DNA sequence: TGTGCCAGCAGCTGGGCACAGATGAACACCGGGGAGCTGTTTTTT. Its translation: CASSWAQMNTGELFF. Based on the CDR3 plus reference TRBV7-9 and TRBJ2-2, the full variable domain is DTGVSQNPRHKITKRGQNVTFRCDPISEHNRLYWYRQTLGQGPEFLTYFQNEAQLEKSRLLSDRFSAERPKGSFSTLEIQRTEQGDSAMYLCASSWAQMNTGELFFGEGSRLTVL.

The rearrangement joins TRBV2 to TRBJ1-2, with D possibly matching TRBD1 (5 bases). Per germline, CDR1 SNHLY and CDR2 FYNNEI. V was pared by 11 bases and J by 6 bases, with 19 bases between. The CDR3 consists of 13 residues. CDR3 coding DNA: TGTGCCTGCCGTCGAGATGGAGGGGATGGCTACACCTTC. Encoded protein: CACRRDGGDGYTF.

The CDR3 region has the DNA TGTGCCAGCAGCTTATTTCGGTCGGAGGGTGGCTACACCTTC. It is translated as CASSLFRSEGGYTF. The chain combines TRBV7-8 with TRBJ1-2; D is uncertain. CDR1 is SGHVS and CDR2 is FQNEAQ in the germline V gene. The CDR3 loop spans 14 amino acids. V shed 2 bases and J shed 7 bases, with 14 bases lying between them.

The gene calls are TRBV9 and TRBJ2-3; 7 bases are shared with TRBD2. Germline-derived CDR1 and CDR2 are SGDLS and YYNGEE. CDR3 size: 15 residues. The V segment lost 4 bases and the J segment 0 bases; nucleotides outside the gene matches: 5. This chain's CDR3 is CASSLRGDSTDTQYF. CDR3 in DNA: TGTGCCAGCAGCCTTCGGGGGGACAGCACAGATACGCAGTATTTT.

The CDR3 reads CASSAGQSSYNEQFF. The CDR3 bases are TGCGCCAGCAGCGCGGGACAGAGCTCCTACAATGAGCAGTTCTTC. V usage is TRBV5-1 and J usage is TRBJ2-1; tentative D call: TRBD1 (7 bases). Trimming cost V 4 bases and J 0 bases, with 11 bases left between them. CDR1 is SGHRS and CDR2 is YFSETQ in the germline V gene. CDR3 length equals 15 residues.

This clone was seen a single time. The gene calls are TRBV19 and TRBJ2-1; TRBD2 matches 13 bases. Germline trimming cut 8 bases from V and 3 bases from J; bases unmatched to any gene: 1. The CDR3 has 14 residues. Per the germline V gene, CDR1 is LNHDA and CDR2 is SQIVND (reference sequence). Written as DNA, the CDR3 is TGTGCCAGTCGGACTAGCGGGAGCTACAATGAGCAGTTCTTC. Its translation is CASRTSGSYNEQFF.

Here the CDR3 reads CASSWTGGARQETQYF. Here the CDR3 DNA reads TGTGCCAGCAGCTGGACCGGGGGGGCCCGACAAGAGACCCAGTACTTC. V usage is TRBV5-6 and J usage is TRBJ2-5, with 8 bases lining up with TRBD2. The CDR3 runs 16 residues. Germline assignment: CDR1 SGHDT and CDR2 YYEEEE. The ends lost 3 bases at V and 2 bases at J; junction bases unmatched: 9.

V usage is TRBV30 and J usage is TRBJ1-6, with TRBD1 as a possible D gene (5 bases). This CDR3 contains 15 residues. Germline CDR1 is GTSNPN and CDR2 is SVGIG (reference sequence). Trimming stripped 1 base from V and 10 bases from J, with 17 bases between. CDR3 protein: CAWSASSGNRSPLHF. CDR3 coding DNA: TGTGCCTGGAGTGCGTCTTCAGGGAATAGATCACCCCTCCACTTT.

V is TRBV18 and J is TRBJ1-4; 9 bases are shared with TRBD1. V lost 4 bases, J lost 8 bases, and 8 bases stayed unmatched. The CDR3 is made up of 15 amino acids. Germline lookup yields CDR1 KGHSH and CDR2 LQKENI. The CDR3 DNA sequence: TGTGCCAGCTCACAAGGGACAGGGATGGAAGAAAAACTGTTTTTT. Protein product: CASSQGTGMEEKLFF.

Only one count was recorded for this clone. The genes are TRBV18 and TRBJ2-7; 9 bases match TRBD2. Trimming cost V 0 bases and J 5 bases; bases outside gene matches: 5. CDR3 length: 15 amino acids. Germline loops: CDR1 KGHSH, CDR2 LQKENI. The CDR3 loop reads CASSPPPSGAHEQYF. The DNA of the CDR3 is TGTGCCAGCTCACCACCGCCTAGCGGGGCACACGAGCAGTACTTC.

This chain links TRBV11-2 with TRBJ1-2; the match to TRBD1 covers 9 bases. The CDR3 covers 15 residues. CDR1 and CDR2 (germline): SGHAT, FQNNGV. Losses at the gene ends were 5 bases for V and 7 bases for J; bases not matched to a gene: 11. The CDR3 DNA follows: TGTGCCAGCAGCCTAAACGAGGGACAGGGCGGTGGCTACACCTTC. Its protein product is CASSLNEGQGGGYTF.

A few counts support this clone. The J gene is TRBJ2-7, the V gene TRBV7-8, with D possibly being TRBD2 (5 bases). Germline assignment: CDR1 SGHVS and CDR2 FQNEAQ. The V gene lost 8 bases and the J gene lost 3 bases, with 11 bases spanning the gap. CDR3 size: 12 residues. The CDR3 coding sequence is TGTGCCAGCCCCAGGACTCTCTACGAGCAGTACTTC. It codes for CASPRTLYEQYF.

The rearrangement links TRBV12-3 or TRBV12-4 to TRBJ2-3; TRBD2 is a possible D gene (5 bases). V was cut by 2 bases and J by 5 bases, with 8 bases left in between. This CDR3 spans 13 amino acids. CDR3 protein: CASSLIGLDTQYF. The CDR3 bases are TGTGCCAGCAGTTTAATAGGACTAGATACGCAGTATTTT.

This chain connects TRBV4-2 to TRBJ2-6; TRBD1 agrees at 11 bases. This CDR3 has 19 amino acids. Germline V gene sequence: CDR1 LGHNA, CDR2 YNFKEQ. V shed 0 bases and J 0 bases; nucleotides not matched to a gene: 4. The CDR3 DNA follows: TGTGCCAGCAGCCAAGAGGACAGGGGGCGACACTCTGGGGCCAACGTCCTGACTTTC. It specifies CASSQEDRGRHSGANVLTF.

This chain links TRBV6-5 with TRBJ2-1, with TRBD1 as a possible D gene (5 bases). The V and J ends lost 6 bases and 8 bases respectively, with 14 bases between them. The germline CDR1 and CDR2 sequences are MNHEY and SVGAGI. The CDR3 contains 13 residues. CDR3 DNA sequence: TGTGCCAGCAGCACTACCTGGGGCTATGAGCAGTTCTTC. This codes for CASSTTWGYEQFF.

This clone was observed a handful of times. The rearrangement uses TRBV10-2 and TRBJ1-4, with D hard to call. The CDR3 is made up of 14 amino acids. Germline CDR1 reads WSHSY; CDR2 reads SAAADI. With 4 bases removed from V and 5 bases from J, the gap between germline ends came to 11 bases. CDR3 sequence: CASSAFSLNEKLFF. CDR3 in DNA: TGCGCCAGCAGTGCATTCTCGCTAAATGAAAAACTGTTTTTT.

The chain employs TRBV10-3 and TRBJ2-7, with D maybe TRBD1 (5 bases). CDR3 length: 15 residues. Per the germline V gene, CDR1 is ENHRY and CDR2 is SYGVKD. Trimming removed 3 bases at V and 3 bases at J, with 15 bases between. The CDR3 region is CAISDRFDSIYEQYV. In DNA form, the CDR3 reads TGTGCCATCAGTGACAGATTCGACAGCATCTACGAGCAGTACGTC.

The chain couples TRBV11-2 to TRBJ2-2; a weak D match, TRBD2 (6 bases). Germline CDR1 and CDR2: SGHAT and FQNNGV. V lost 3 bases, J lost 7 bases, and 12 bases lay in between. CDR3 length: 14 residues. CDR3 in amino acids: CASSFGLANGELFF. The CDR3 DNA reads as TGTGCCAGCAGCTTTGGGCTAGCGAACGGGGAGCTGTTTTTT. The variable domain in full, with the rest retrieved from reference TRBV11-2 and TRBJ2-2, is EAGVAQSPRYKIIEKRQSVAFWCNPISGHATLYWYQQILGQGPKLLIQFQNNGVVDDSQLPKDRFSAERLKGVDSTLKIQPAKLEDSAVYLCASSFGLANGELFFGEGSRLTVL.

The chain carries TRBV4-1 and TRBJ2-2, with 11 bases aligning to TRBD2. After removal of 4 bases from V and 7 bases from J, the junction contained 14 bases not matched to a gene. Germline V gene data show CDR1 as MGHRA and CDR2 as YSYEKL. The CDR3 sequence is 18 residues long. DNA for the CDR3: TGCGCCAGCAGCCGCCGTCGAACTAGCGGGGGTTCGGGCGGGGAGCTGTTTTTT. This sequence encodes CASSRRRTSGGSGGELFF.

This chain links TRBV4-3 with TRBJ1-4; 8 nucleotides align to TRBD1. CDR1 LGHNA and CDR2 YSLEER come from the germline V gene. The CDR3 consists of 15 residues. With 5 bases clipped from V and 7 bases from J, the junction kept 9 bases outside the gene matches. The CDR3: CASSSLTGAREKLFF. The CDR3 DNA reads as TGCGCCAGCAGCTCATTGACAGGGGCTCGTGAAAAACTGTTTTTT.

This rearrangement joins TRBV6-2 or TRBV6-3 to TRBJ2-3; no clear D gene. Germline V gene sequence: CDR1 MNHEY, CDR2 SVGEGT. V was pared by 2 bases and J by 14 bases, with 11 bases between. The CDR3 is 11 residues long. CDR3 in amino acids: CASSYPGPRYF. Written as DNA, the CDR3 is TGTGCCAGCAGTTACCCTGGCCCACGGTATTTT.